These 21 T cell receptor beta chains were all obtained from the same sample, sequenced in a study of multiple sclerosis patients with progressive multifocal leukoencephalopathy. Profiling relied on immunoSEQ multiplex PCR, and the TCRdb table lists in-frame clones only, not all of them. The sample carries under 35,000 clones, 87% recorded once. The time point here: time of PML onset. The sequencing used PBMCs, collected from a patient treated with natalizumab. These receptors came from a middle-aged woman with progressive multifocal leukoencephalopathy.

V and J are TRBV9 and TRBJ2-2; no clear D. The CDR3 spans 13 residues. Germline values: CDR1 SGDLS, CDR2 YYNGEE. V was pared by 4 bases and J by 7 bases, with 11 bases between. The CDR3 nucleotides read TGTGCCAGCAGCTTCCCCGTTTACGGGGAGCTGTTTTTT. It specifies CASSFPVYGELFF.

The DNA for the CDR3 is TGTGCCAGCAGGGACACAGGCCCTACTGAAGCTTTCTTT. Translated: CASRDTGPTEAFF. The V gene is TRBV28, the J gene TRBJ1-1; weak D call: TRBD1 (5 bases). The CDR3 has 13 residues. The V and J ends lost 6 bases and 5 bases respectively, with 13 bases between them. Per the germline V gene, CDR1 is MDHEN and CDR2 is SYDVKM.

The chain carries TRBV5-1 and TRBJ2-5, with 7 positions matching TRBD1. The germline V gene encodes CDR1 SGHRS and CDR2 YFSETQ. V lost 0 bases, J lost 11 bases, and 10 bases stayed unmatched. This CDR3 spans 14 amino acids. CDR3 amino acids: CASSLEQGPRWQYF. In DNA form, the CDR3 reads TGCGCCAGCAGCTTGGAACAGGGGCCGAGGTGGCAGTACTTC. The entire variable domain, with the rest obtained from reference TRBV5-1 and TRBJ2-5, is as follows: KAGVTQTPRYLIKTRGQQVTLSCSPISGHRSVSWYQQTPGQGLQFLFEYFSETQRNKGNFPGRFSGRQFSNSRSEMNVSTLELGDSALYLCASSLEQGPRWQYFGPGTRLLVL.

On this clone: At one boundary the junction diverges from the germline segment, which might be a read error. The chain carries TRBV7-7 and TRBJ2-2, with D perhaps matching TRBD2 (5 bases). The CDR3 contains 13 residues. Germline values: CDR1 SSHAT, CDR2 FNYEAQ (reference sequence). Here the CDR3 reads CASSQRAAGELFF. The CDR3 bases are TGTGCTAGCAGCCAGAGGGCGGCCGGGGAGCTGTTTTTT.

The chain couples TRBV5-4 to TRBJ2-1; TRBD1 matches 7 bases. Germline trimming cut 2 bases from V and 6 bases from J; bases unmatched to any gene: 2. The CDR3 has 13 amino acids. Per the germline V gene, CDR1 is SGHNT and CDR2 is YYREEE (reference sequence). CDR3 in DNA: TGTGCCAGCAGCTTCGGGACAGCCAATGAGCAGTTCTTC. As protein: CASSFGTANEQFF.

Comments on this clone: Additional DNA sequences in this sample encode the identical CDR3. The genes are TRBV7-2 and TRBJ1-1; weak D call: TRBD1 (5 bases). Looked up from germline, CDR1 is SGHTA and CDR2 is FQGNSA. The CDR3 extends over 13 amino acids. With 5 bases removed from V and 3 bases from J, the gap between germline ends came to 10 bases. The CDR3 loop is CASSPGEDTEAFF. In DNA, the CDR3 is TGTGCCAGCAGCCCGGGGGAGGACACTGAAGCTTTCTTT. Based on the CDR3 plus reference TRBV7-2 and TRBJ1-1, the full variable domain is GAGVSQSPSNKVTEKGKDVELRCDPISGHTALYWYRQSLGQGLEFLIYFQGNSAPDKSGLPSDRFSAERTGGSVSTLTIQRTQQEDSAVYLCASSPGEDTEAFFGQGTRLTVV.

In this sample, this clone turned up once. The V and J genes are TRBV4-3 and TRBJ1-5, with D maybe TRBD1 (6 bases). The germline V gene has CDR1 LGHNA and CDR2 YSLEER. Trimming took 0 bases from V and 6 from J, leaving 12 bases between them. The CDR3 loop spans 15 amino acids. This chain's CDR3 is CASSQDWGGGQPQHF. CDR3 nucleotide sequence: TGCGCCAGCAGCCAAGATTGGGGGGGCGGTCAGCCCCAGCATTTT.

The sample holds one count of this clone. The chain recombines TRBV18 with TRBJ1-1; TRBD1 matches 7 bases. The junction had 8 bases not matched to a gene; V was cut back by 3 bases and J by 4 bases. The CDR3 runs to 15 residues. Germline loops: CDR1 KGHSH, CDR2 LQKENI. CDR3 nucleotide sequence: TGTGCCAGCTCACCCCAGACAGGGAAGGGCACTGAAGCTTTCTTT. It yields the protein CASSPQTGKGTEAFF.

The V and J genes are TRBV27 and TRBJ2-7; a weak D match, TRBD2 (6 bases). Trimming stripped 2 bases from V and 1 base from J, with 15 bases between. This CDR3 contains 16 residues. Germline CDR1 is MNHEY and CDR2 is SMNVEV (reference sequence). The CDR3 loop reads CASSLGDGGPSYEQYF. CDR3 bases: TGTGCCAGCAGTTTAGGGGACGGGGGACCTTCCTACGAGCAGTACTTC.

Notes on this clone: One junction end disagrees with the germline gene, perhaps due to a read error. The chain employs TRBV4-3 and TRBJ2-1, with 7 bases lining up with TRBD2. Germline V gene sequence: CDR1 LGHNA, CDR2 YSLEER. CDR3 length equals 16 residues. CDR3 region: CARSQAGGGYNNEQFF. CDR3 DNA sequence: TGCGCCCGCAGCCAAGCTGGGGGGGGGTACAACAATGAGCAGTTCTTC.

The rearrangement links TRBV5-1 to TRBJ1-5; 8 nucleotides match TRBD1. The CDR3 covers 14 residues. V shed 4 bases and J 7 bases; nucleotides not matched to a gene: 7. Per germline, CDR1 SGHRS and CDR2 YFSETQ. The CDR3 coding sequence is TGCGCCAGCAGCCCAGGGGGCTCTCGACAGCCCCAGCATTTT. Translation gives CASSPGGSRQPQHF.

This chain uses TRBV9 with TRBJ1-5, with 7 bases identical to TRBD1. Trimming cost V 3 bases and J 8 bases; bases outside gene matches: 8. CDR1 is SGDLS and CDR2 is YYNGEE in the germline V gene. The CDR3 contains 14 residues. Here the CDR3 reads CASSGDREFKPQHF. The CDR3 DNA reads TGTGCCAGCAGCGGAGACAGGGAATTCAAGCCCCAGCATTTT.

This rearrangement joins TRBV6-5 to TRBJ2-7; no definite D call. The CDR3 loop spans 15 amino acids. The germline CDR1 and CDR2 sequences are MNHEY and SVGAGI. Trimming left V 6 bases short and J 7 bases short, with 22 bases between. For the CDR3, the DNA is TGTGCCAGCAGCCCGGCCTACCTCTCCTTGGGGGAGCAGTACTTC. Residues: CASSPAYLSLGEQYF.

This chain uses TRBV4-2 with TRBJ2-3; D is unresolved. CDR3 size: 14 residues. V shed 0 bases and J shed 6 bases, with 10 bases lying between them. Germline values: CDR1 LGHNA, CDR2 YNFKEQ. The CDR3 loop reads CASSQEMTRDTQYF. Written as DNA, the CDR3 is TGTGCCAGCAGCCAAGAGATGACGCGGGATACGCAGTATTTT.

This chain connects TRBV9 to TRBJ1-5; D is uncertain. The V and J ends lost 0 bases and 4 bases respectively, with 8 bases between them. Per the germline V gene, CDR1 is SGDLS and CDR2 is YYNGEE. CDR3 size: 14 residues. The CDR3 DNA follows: TGTGCCAGCAGCGTAGAAGGTGAGAATCAGCCCCAGCATTTT. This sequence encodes CASSVEGENQPQHF. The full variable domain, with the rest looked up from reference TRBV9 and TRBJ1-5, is DSGVTQTPKHLITATGQRVTLRCSPRSGDLSVYWYQQSLDQGLQFLIQYYNGEERAKGNILERFSAQQFPDLHSELNLSSLELGDSALYFCASSVEGENQPQHFGDGTRLSIL.

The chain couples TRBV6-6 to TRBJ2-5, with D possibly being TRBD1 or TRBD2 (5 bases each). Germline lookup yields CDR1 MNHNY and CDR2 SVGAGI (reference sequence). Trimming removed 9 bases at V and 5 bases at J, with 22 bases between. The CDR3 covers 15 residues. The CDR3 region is CASKTAQAGLETQYF. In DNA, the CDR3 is TGTGCCAGTAAAACGGCACAGGCGGGTTTGGAGACCCAGTACTTC.

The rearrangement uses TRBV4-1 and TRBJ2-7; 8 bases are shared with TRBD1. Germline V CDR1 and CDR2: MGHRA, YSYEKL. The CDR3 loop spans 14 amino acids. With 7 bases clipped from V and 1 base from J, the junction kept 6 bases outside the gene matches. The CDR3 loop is CASTSGTGSYEQYF. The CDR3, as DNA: TGCGCCAGCACCAGTGGGACAGGTTCCTACGAGCAGTACTTC.

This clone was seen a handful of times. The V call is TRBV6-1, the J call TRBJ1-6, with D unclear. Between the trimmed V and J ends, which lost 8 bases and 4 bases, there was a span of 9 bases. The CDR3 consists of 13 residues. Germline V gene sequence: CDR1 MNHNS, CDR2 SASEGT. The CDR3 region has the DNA TGTGCCAGCCATTGGATGTATAATTCACCCCTCCACTTT. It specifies CASHWMYNSPLHF.

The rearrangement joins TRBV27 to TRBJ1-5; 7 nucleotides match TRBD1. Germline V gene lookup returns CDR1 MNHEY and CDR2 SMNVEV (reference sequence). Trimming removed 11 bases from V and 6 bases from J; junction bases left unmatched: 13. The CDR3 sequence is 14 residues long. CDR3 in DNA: TGTGCCTCTCGCCGAGGGGGCTCAAGTCAGCCCCAGCATTTT. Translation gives CASRRGGSSQPQHF.

The CDR3 is CSARRDTEAFF. CDR3 nucleotide sequence: TGCAGTGCTAGACGAGACACTGAAGCTTTCTTT. V and J are TRBV20-1 and TRBJ1-1; D not certain. CDR1 DFQATT and CDR2 SNEGSKA come from the germline V gene (reference sequence). V shed 2 bases and J shed 3 bases, with 4 bases lying between them. The CDR3 has 11 amino acids.

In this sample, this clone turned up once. The CDR3 region has the DNA TGTGCCAGCAGCTCTCTATCGCCTTACGAGCAGTACTTC. Its protein is CASSSLSPYEQYF. V gene TRBV7-8 combines with J gene TRBJ2-7, with D unresolved. The CDR3 runs 13 residues. Germline CDR1 is SGHVS and CDR2 is FQNEAQ. The V gene lost 4 bases and the J gene lost 4 bases, with 11 bases spanning the gap.